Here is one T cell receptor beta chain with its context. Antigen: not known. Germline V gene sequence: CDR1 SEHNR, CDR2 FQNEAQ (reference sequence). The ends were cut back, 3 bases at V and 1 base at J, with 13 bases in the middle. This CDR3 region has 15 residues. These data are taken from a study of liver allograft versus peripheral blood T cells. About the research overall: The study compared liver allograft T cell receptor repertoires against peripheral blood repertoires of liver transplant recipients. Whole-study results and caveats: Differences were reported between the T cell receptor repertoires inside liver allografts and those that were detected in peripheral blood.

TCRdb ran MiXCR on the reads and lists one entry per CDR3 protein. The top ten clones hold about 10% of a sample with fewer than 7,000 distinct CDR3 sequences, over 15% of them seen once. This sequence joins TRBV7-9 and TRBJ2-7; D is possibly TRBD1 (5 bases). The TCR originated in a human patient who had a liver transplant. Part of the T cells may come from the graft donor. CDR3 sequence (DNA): TGTGCCAGCAGCTTGGAATCAGGGATTTCCTACGAGCAGTACTTC. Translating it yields CASSLESGISYEQYF.